Here is one T cell receptor (beta chain) with its context. Its target is not known. The sample is drawn from a study of shared clonotypes between healthy human individuals. Partitioning of CD4+ cells yielded a CD45RA+ naive subset and a CD45RA-negative memory subset. Germline CDR1 reads SNHLY; CDR2 reads FYNNEI. The CDR3 spans 13 residues. Trimming removed 7 bases from V and 3 bases from J; junction bases left unmatched: 3. This table comes from immunoSEQ multiplex PCR, and its TCRdb copy is limited to in-frame clones, with some not included. The data show over a million clones, 96% seen once. Whole-study results and caveats: How much donors shared clonotypes was expected to be affected by sequencing depth.

The sequence was obtained from a young man in good health. V is TRBV2 and J is TRBJ2-3; 8 positions agree with TRBD2. The source material was naive CD4+ T cells sorted from blood. Subset: CD45RA+ positively selected. The CDR3 DNA reads TGTGCCAGCACCCGGGAGGGGACAGATACGCAGTATTTT. Translated, it gives CASTREGTDTQYF. Supplemented by reference TRBV2 and TRBJ2-3, the full variable domain reads EPEVTQTPSHQVTQMGQEVILRCVPISNHLYFYWYRQILGQKVEFLVSFYNNEISEKSEIFDDQFSVERPDGSNFTLKIRSTKLEDSAMYFCASTREGTDTQYFGPGTRLTVL.